This is a list of T cell receptor beta chains from one sample in a study of resident and recirculating memory T cells in vitiligo. The data were produced by immunoSEQ multiplex PCR, yet TCRdb's version contains in-frame clones alone and is incomplete. This table holds 75,000 to 95,000 clones, about 92% found once. Input material: blood. The receptors were sampled from a male donor with vitiligo. Both conserved end residues are part of each CDR3. The D gene is left open where the match is weak. Some rows mark clone size as missing; the rest say once, few, many or name a class of expanded clone.

CDR3 length,J gene,D gene,clone size,V gene,CDR3 protein,CDR3 DNA
15,TRBJ2-4,TRBD2,.,TRBV9,CASSVESGGGNIQYF,TGTGCCAGCAGCGTAGAATCGGGAGGGGGAAACATTCAGTACTTC
13,TRBJ2-5,.,.,TRBV4-1,CASSQSGQETQYF,TGCGCCAGCAGCCAGAGCGGCCAAGAGACCCAGTACTTC
15,TRBJ2-2,.,.,TRBV9,CASSARDWGSGELFF,TGTGCCAGCAGCGCCCGGGACTGGGGGTCCGGGGAGCTGTTTTTT
11,TRBJ1-1,.,.,TRBV7-6,CASSPGTEAFF,TGTGCCAGCAGCCCGGGGACTGAAGCTTTCTTT
16,TRBJ2-2,.,.,TRBV11-3,CASTPGYQGRTGELFF,TGTGCCAGCACCCCAGGGTACCAGGGCCGCACCGGGGAGCTGTTTTTT
19,TRBJ2-1,.,.,TRBV18,CASSPGAYPGGAGYNEQFF,TGTGCCAGCTCACCAGGGGCCTACCCCGGGGGAGCGGGCTACAATGAGCAGTTCTTC
15,TRBJ2-7,.,.,TRBV18,CASSQRADIFYEQYF,TGTGCCAGCTCCCAGAGGGCCGACATATTCTACGAGCAGTACTTC
14,TRBJ2-4,.,once,TRBV19,CASSSQGTKNIQYF,TGTGCCAGTAGTTCTCAGGGGACCAAAAACATTCAGTACTTC
18,TRBJ2-3,TRBD2,.,TRBV4-2,CASSQGGAGGPRTDTQYF,TGTGCCAGCAGCCAAGGTGGCGCGGGAGGGCCTCGCACAGATACGCAGTATTTT
17,TRBJ2-3,TRBD2,.,TRBV9,CASSGSGNLYSTDTQYF,TGTGCCAGCAGCGGTAGCGGGAACTTATATAGCACAGATACGCAGTATTTT
18,TRBJ2-2,.,once,TRBV28,CASSFARATPTAAGELFF,TGTGCCAGCAGTTTTGCGCGGGCAACCCCAACGGCGGCGGGGGAGCTGTTTTTT
15,TRBJ2-3,TRBD2,once,TRBV4-2,CASSQDGGSRDTQYF,TGTGCCAGCAGCCAAGACGGCGGGAGCAGGGATACGCAGTATTTT
14,TRBJ1-2,TRBD1,once,TRBV6-5,CASSRTGVGYGYTF,TGTGCCAGCAGTAGAACAGGGGTAGGGTATGGCTACACCTTC
15,TRBJ2-7,.,.,TRBV27,CASSLYRGGSYEQYF,TGTGCCAGCAGTTTATACAGGGGAGGCTCCTACGAGCAGTACTTC